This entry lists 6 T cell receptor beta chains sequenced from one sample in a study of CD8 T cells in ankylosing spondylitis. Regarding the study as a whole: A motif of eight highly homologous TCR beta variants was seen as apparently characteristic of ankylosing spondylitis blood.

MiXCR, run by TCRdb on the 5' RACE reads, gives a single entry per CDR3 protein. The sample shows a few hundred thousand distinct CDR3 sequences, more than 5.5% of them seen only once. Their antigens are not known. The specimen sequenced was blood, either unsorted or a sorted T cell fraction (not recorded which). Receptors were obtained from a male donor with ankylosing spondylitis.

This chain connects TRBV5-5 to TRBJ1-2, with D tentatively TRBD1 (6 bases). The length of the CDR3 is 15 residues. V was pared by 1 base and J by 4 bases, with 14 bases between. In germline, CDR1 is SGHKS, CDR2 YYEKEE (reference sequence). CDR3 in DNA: TGTGCCAGCAGCTTGACGGGGGGCGATCTCTATGGCTACACCTTC. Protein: CASSLTGGDLYGYTF.

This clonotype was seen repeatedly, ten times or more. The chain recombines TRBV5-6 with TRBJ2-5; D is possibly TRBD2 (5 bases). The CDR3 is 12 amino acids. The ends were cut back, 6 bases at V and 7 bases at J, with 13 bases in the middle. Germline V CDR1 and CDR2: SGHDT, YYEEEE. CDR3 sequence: CASTYGSGTQYF. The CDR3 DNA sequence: TGTGCCAGCACCTATGGCAGCGGGACCCAGTACTTC. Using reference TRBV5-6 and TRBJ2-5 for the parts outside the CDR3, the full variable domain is DAGVTQSPTHLIKTRGQQVTLRCSPKSGHDTVSWYQQALGQGPQFIFQYYEEEERQRGNFPDRFSGHQFPNYSSELNVNALLLGDSALYLCASTYGSGTQYFGPGTRLLVL.

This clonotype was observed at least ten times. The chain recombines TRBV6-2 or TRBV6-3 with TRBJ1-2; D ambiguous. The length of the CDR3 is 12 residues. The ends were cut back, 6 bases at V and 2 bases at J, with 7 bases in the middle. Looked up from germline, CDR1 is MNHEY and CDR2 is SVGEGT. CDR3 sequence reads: CASRDGNYGYTF. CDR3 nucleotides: TGTGCCAGCAGGGACGGAAACTATGGCTACACCTTC.

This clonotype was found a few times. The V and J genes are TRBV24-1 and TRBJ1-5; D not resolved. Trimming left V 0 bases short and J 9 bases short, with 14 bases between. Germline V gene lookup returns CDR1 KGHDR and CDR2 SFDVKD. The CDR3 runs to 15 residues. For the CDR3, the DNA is TGTGCCACCAGTGATTTGGGTGGAATTGGTGCGCCCCAGCATTTT. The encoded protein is CATSDLGGIGAPQHF.

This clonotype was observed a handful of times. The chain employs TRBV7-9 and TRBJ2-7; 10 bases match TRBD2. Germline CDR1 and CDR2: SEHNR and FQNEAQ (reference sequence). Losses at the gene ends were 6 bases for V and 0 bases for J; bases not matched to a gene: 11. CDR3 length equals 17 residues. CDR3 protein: CASSRGPPSGSSYEQYF. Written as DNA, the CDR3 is TGTGCCAGCAGTCGTGGGCCCCCTAGCGGGAGCTCCTACGAGCAGTACTTC. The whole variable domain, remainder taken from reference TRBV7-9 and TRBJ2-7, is DTGVSQNPRHKITKRGQNVTFRCDPISEHNRLYWYRQTLGQGPEFLTYFQNEAQLEKSRLLSDRFSAERPKGSFSTLEIQRTEQGDSAMYLCASSRGPPSGSSYEQYFGPGTRLTVT.

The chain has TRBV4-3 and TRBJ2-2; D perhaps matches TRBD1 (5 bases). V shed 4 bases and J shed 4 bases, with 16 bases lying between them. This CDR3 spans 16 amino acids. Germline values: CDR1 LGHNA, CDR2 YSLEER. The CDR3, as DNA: TGCGCCAGCAGCCCAGACGGGCAGGGCAGCACCGGGGAGCTGTTTTTT. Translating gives CASSPDGQGSTGELFF.